Shown below are 22 T cell receptor beta chains from a single sample sequenced in a study of T-cell memory formation after mild COVID-19. TCRdb re-called the 5' RACE reads with MiXCR, one entry per CDR3 protein. This table has approximately 250,000 distinct CDR3 sequences, approximately 15% appearing once. The sample was PBMCs or a T cell subset sorted from them (not recorded which). The receptor set was obtained from an adult woman who had mild COVID-19 (a few samples of this study predate the infection). Cell type and time point are not known.

The V and J genes are TRBV6-6 and TRBJ1-3; weak D call: TRBD1 (5 bases). Per germline, CDR1 MNHNY and CDR2 SVGAGI (reference sequence). The V gene lost 8 bases and the J gene lost 0 bases, with 8 bases spanning the gap. The CDR3 extends over 13 amino acids. Written as DNA, the CDR3 is TGTGCCAGCGGGGGGTCCTCTGGAAACACCATATATTTT. It yields the protein CASGGSSGNTIYF.

This clonotype appeared a few times. V and J are TRBV29-1 and TRBJ2-7, with 9 bases aligning to TRBD2. Germline V gives CDR1 SQVTM, CDR2 ANQGSEA. CDR3 length equals 15 residues. V lost 6 bases to trimming and J lost 0 bases; unmatched junction nucleotides: 9. As DNA, the CDR3 is TGCAGCGTACGGGGGACTAGCTCCCACTCCTACGAGCAGTACTTC. This codes for CSVRGTSSHSYEQYF.

This clonotype was seen at least ten times. This rearrangement joins TRBV7-8 to TRBJ2-4; D perhaps matches TRBD2 (6 bases). In germline, CDR1 is SGHVS, CDR2 FQNEAQ. Trimming took off 0 bases at V and 3 bases at J, with 9 bases between the two ends. There are 15 residues in the CDR3. The DNA for the CDR3 is TGTGCCAGCAGCTTAGCCGGGAGTGGCAAAAACATTCAGTACTTC. This encodes CASSLAGSGKNIQYF. The full variable domain, rest sourced from reference TRBV7-8 and TRBJ2-4, is GAGVSQSPRYKVAKRGQDVALRCDPISGHVSLFWYQQALGQGPEFLTYFQNEAQLDKSGLPSDRFFAERPEGSVSTLKIQRTQQEDSAVYLCASSLAGSGKNIQYFGAGTRLSVL.

V usage is TRBV11-2 and J usage is TRBJ2-7; TRBD2 is a possible D gene (6 bases). The CDR3 runs 16 residues. The V end was cut by 3 bases, the J end by 7 bases, with 22 bases between. From germline, CDR1 is SGHAT and CDR2 FQNNGV. In DNA form, the CDR3 reads TGTGCCAGCAGCTTCCTGGGTGGAGGGTCCGCTGGGGAGCAGTACTTC. It encodes CASSFLGGGSAGEQYF.

Concerning this clonotype itself: Its ends do not fully match the called genes, so a read error is possible. The J gene is TRBJ2-4, the V gene TRBV20-1; no clear D gene. Germline V gene sequence: CDR1 DFQATT, CDR2 SNEGSKA (reference sequence). The CDR3 is made up of 14 amino acids. CDR3 protein: CSARRGQLTNSQYF. The DNA of the CDR3 is TGCAGTGCTAGACGAGGCCAACTAACAAACAGTCAGTACTTC.

This chain joins TRBV30 and TRBJ2-1, with 12 bases that match TRBD2. The CDR3 length is 17 residues. V shed 2 bases and J 3 bases; nucleotides not matched to a gene: 8. Germline assignment: CDR1 GTSNPN and CDR2 SVGIG (reference sequence). CDR3 DNA sequence: TGTGCCTGGAGTACGCTAGCGGGAGGGCCAAACTACAATGAGCAGTTCTTC. It is translated as CAWSTLAGGPNYNEQFF. Full variable domain (rest looked up from reference TRBV30 and TRBJ2-1): SQTIHQWPATLVQPVGSPLSLECTVEGTSNPNLYWYRQAAGRGLQLLFYSVGIGQISSEVPQNLSASRPQDRQFILSSKKLLLSDSGFYLCAWSTLAGGPNYNEQFFGPGTRLTVL.

This clonotype was seen a few times. The chain combines TRBV21-1 with TRBJ2-1; the DNA was not compared with TRBD1, the D call given in the table. TRBV21-1 is a recognized pseudogene. CDR3 length: 17 residues. CDR3 DNA sequence: TGTGCCAGCAGCAAGCCGTCTCTCGGACAGGGGAGCAATGAGCAGTTCTTC. This translates into CASSKPSLGQGSNEQFF.

A single count supports this clonotype. The chain links TRBV12-3 or TRBV12-4 to TRBJ1-2; the match to TRBD1 covers 7 bases. Germline trimming cut 5 bases from V and 4 bases from J; bases unmatched to any gene: 13. The CDR3 runs to 16 residues. The CDR3 loop reads CASSGGLDRPRYGYTF. CDR3 sequence (DNA): TGTGCCAGCAGTGGAGGCTTGGACAGGCCTCGCTATGGCTACACCTTC.

This clonotype was picked up many times. The chain recombines TRBV12-3 or TRBV12-4 with TRBJ2-7, with D possibly being TRBD1 (5 bases). The CDR3 spans 14 residues. V was clipped by 3 bases and J by 3 bases, with 12 bases between them. As DNA, the CDR3 is TGTGCCAGCAGTTTGGCAGGGCCGAGCTACGAGCAGTACTTC. This codes for CASSLAGPSYEQYF.

This clonotype was counted between two and nine times. This chain connects TRBV27 to TRBJ1-2; tentatively, D is TRBD1 (6 bases). The CDR3 is 14 residues long. Germline CDR1 is MNHEY and CDR2 is SMNVEV (reference sequence). Trimming shortened V by 5 bases and J by 0 bases, and 10 bases separated the two germline ends. The CDR3, as DNA: TGTGCCAGCAGTCGGACAGATCCTAACTATGGCTACACCTTC. Its translation is CASSRTDPNYGYTF.

This clonotype has a count of ten or more. This sequence joins TRBV6-5 and TRBJ2-3; no reliable D call. With 5 bases removed from V and 3 bases from J, the gap between germline ends came to 12 bases. In germline, CDR1 is MNHEY, CDR2 SVGAGI. The CDR3 length is 14 residues. The CDR3 sequence is CASSPLYKTDTQYF. The CDR3 coding sequence is TGTGCCAGCAGTCCTCTCTACAAGACAGATACGCAGTATTTT.

This clonotype was detected only a few times. This chain uses TRBV15 with TRBJ1-4; no clear D gene. The CDR3 has 15 residues. Trimming cost V 0 bases and J 8 bases, with 13 bases left between them. Germline V gene sequence: CDR1 LNHNV, CDR2 YYDKDF (reference sequence). The CDR3 region is CATSRDLRTSEKLFF. The DNA of the CDR3 is TGTGCCACCAGCAGAGATCTTAGGACCTCGGAAAAACTGTTTTTT. Based on the CDR3 plus reference TRBV15 and TRBJ1-4, the full variable domain is DAMVIQNPRYQVTQFGKPVTLSCSQTLNHNVMYWYQQKSSQAPKLLFHYYDKDFNNEADTPDNFQSRRPNTSFCFLDIRSPGLGDTAMYLCATSRDLRTSEKLFFGSGTQLSVL.

There are a few counts of this clonotype. The chain uses TRBV2 and TRBJ1-2; TRBD1 matches 7 bases. J gave up 6 bases and V 5 bases, and 6 bases lay outside the gene matches. This CDR3 has 13 residues. The germline V gene encodes CDR1 SNHLY and CDR2 FYNNEI. The CDR3 DNA reads TGTGCCAGCAGTCAAGGGGGCGGAGATGGCTACACCTTC. Its protein product is CASSQGGGDGYTF. The full variable domain, rest sourced from reference TRBV2 and TRBJ1-2, is EPEVTQTPSHQVTQMGQEVILRCVPISNHLYFYWYRQILGQKVEFLVSFYNNEISEKSEIFDDQFSVERPDGSNFTLKIRSTKLEDSAMYFCASSQGGGDGYTFGSGTRLTVV.

V gene TRBV7-8 combines with J gene TRBJ2-1; either TRBD1 or TRBD2 may fit D (5 bases each). The germline V gene encodes CDR1 SGHVS and CDR2 FQNEAQ. The V and J ends lost 6 bases and 0 bases respectively, with 15 bases between them. The CDR3 is 16 residues long. CDR3 bases: TGTGCCAGCAGAGACCTGGGACGGCGCTCCTACAATGAGCAGTTCTTC. Translating it yields CASRDLGRRSYNEQFF.

The chain uses TRBV30 and TRBJ2-3; 16 bases match TRBD2. The CDR3 contains 17 residues. Trimming removed 1 base from V and 2 bases from J; junction bases left unmatched: 3. CDR1 and CDR2 from the germline V gene are GTSNPN and SVGIG (reference sequence). In DNA, the CDR3 is TGTGCCTGGAGTGGGGGACTAGCGGGAGGGATCACAGATACGCAGTATTTT. This codes for CAWSGGLAGGITDTQYF.

Ten or more counts support this clonotype. V is TRBV7-9 and J is TRBJ2-7; D not certain. The CDR3 runs 11 residues. Trimming removed 5 bases from V and 3 bases from J, with 5 bases in between. The germline gives CDR1 SEHNR, CDR2 FQNEAQ (reference sequence). DNA of the CDR3: TGTGCCAGCAGCCCCCTCTACGAGCAGTACTTC. Its translation: CASSPLYEQYF.

The chain couples TRBV18 to TRBJ2-4; 8 bases line up with TRBD2. The CDR3 extends over 13 amino acids. Unmatched junction bases numbered 4, after V lost 4 bases and J lost 8 bases. Germline CDR1 KGHSH, CDR2 LQKENI. Here the CDR3 DNA reads TGTGCCAGCTCACTTGGACTAGCAGACATTCAGTACTTC. It is translated as CASSLGLADIQYF.

The rearrangement uses TRBV30 and TRBJ1-6; 11 positions match TRBD1. After removal of 4 bases from V and 2 bases from J, the junction contained 4 bases not matched to a gene. Germline values: CDR1 GTSNPN, CDR2 SVGIG (reference sequence). The CDR3 spans 16 residues. DNA for the CDR3: TGTGCCTGGAAGGGACAGGGGGGGGCCTATAATTCACCCCTCCACTTT. Protein sequence: CAWKGQGGAYNSPLHF. The whole variable domain, filled in from reference TRBV30 and TRBJ1-6, reads SQTIHQWPATLVQPVGSPLSLECTVEGTSNPNLYWYRQAAGRGLQLLFYSVGIGQISSEVPQNLSASRPQDRQFILSSKKLLLSDSGFYLCAWKGQGGAYNSPLHFGNGTRLTVT.

This clonotype was counted only a few times. The chain couples TRBV7-6 to TRBJ2-3, with a tentative D call TRBD2 (7 bases). Trimming took 5 bases from V and 2 from J, leaving 17 bases between them. CDR1 and CDR2 from the germline V gene are SGHVS and FNYEAQ. CDR3 length equals 16 residues. The CDR3 loop reads CASSPTVGGATDTQYF. The CDR3, as DNA: TGTGCCAGCAGCCCTACGGTGGGGGGGGCCACAGATACGCAGTATTTT.

This sequence joins TRBV20-1 and TRBJ2-1; 13 bases are a match to TRBD2. The germline V gene encodes CDR1 DFQATT and CDR2 SNEGSKA (reference sequence). The CDR3 spans 14 residues. J gave up 4 bases and V 5 bases, and 2 bases lay outside the gene matches. The CDR3 region has the DNA TGCAGTGCTCAGACTAGCGGGGGGTACAATGAGCAGTTCTTC. Translated, it gives CSAQTSGGYNEQFF.

The chain uses TRBV5-1 and TRBJ2-1, with TRBD1 matching 8 bases. Unmatched junction bases numbered 4, after V lost 4 bases and J lost 10 bases. The CDR3 has 12 amino acids. Germline-derived CDR1 and CDR2 are SGHRS and YFSETQ. CDR3 in DNA: TGCGCCAGCAGCGTACAGGGGGTCGAGCAGTTCTTC. This translates into CASSVQGVEQFF. Variable domain in full (rest from reference TRBV5-1 and TRBJ2-1): KAGVTQTPRYLIKTRGQQVTLSCSPISGHRSVSWYQQTPGQGLQFLFEYFSETQRNKGNFPGRFSGRQFSNSRSEMNVSTLELGDSALYLCASSVQGVEQFFGPGTRLTVL.

The genes are TRBV5-6 and TRBJ2-6; the match to TRBD1 covers 10 bases. In germline, CDR1 is SGHDT, CDR2 YYEEEE. This CDR3 is built from 17 residues. V dropped 3 bases and J dropped 0; count of bases not matched to a gene: 3. The CDR3 loop is CASSWTGGSSGANVLTF. The CDR3 DNA sequence: TGTGCCAGCAGCTGGACAGGGGGTAGCTCTGGGGCCAACGTCCTGACTTTC.